The clone carrying this T cell receptor (beta chain) has a count of ten or more. What it binds is not known. MiXCR was run by TCRdb on the 5' RACE reads, yielding one entry per CDR3 protein. The sample contains approximately 46,000 distinct CDR3 sequences, approximately 9.9% of which appear only once. The data were obtained in a study of CD8 T cells in ankylosing spondylitis. Points from the study as a whole: CD8+ by phenotype, disease-linked clones were relatively rare in peripheral blood. Ankylosing spondylitis blood appeared to carry a characteristic TCR beta motif of roughly 8 highly homologous variants. Reports say disease-linked clones showed up significantly more in matched ankylosing spondylitis synovial fluid. Several of the motif variants were reported before in synovial fluid and blood from reactive arthritis.

The V gene lost 5 bases and the J gene lost 9 bases, with 16 bases spanning the gap. The germline V gene encodes CDR1 DFQATT and CDR2 SNEGSKA (reference sequence). This CDR3 contains 13 residues. The chain employs TRBV20-1 and TRBJ2-2, with TRBD2 as a possible D gene (6 bases). Sample: blood, either unsorted or a sorted T cell fraction (not recorded which). The receptor comes from a male donor with ankylosing spondylitis or in good health (not recorded which). CDR3 in amino acids: CSAPRDPTWELFF. CDR3 bases: TGCAGTGCTCCGCGGGACCCTACCTGGGAGCTGTTTTTT.